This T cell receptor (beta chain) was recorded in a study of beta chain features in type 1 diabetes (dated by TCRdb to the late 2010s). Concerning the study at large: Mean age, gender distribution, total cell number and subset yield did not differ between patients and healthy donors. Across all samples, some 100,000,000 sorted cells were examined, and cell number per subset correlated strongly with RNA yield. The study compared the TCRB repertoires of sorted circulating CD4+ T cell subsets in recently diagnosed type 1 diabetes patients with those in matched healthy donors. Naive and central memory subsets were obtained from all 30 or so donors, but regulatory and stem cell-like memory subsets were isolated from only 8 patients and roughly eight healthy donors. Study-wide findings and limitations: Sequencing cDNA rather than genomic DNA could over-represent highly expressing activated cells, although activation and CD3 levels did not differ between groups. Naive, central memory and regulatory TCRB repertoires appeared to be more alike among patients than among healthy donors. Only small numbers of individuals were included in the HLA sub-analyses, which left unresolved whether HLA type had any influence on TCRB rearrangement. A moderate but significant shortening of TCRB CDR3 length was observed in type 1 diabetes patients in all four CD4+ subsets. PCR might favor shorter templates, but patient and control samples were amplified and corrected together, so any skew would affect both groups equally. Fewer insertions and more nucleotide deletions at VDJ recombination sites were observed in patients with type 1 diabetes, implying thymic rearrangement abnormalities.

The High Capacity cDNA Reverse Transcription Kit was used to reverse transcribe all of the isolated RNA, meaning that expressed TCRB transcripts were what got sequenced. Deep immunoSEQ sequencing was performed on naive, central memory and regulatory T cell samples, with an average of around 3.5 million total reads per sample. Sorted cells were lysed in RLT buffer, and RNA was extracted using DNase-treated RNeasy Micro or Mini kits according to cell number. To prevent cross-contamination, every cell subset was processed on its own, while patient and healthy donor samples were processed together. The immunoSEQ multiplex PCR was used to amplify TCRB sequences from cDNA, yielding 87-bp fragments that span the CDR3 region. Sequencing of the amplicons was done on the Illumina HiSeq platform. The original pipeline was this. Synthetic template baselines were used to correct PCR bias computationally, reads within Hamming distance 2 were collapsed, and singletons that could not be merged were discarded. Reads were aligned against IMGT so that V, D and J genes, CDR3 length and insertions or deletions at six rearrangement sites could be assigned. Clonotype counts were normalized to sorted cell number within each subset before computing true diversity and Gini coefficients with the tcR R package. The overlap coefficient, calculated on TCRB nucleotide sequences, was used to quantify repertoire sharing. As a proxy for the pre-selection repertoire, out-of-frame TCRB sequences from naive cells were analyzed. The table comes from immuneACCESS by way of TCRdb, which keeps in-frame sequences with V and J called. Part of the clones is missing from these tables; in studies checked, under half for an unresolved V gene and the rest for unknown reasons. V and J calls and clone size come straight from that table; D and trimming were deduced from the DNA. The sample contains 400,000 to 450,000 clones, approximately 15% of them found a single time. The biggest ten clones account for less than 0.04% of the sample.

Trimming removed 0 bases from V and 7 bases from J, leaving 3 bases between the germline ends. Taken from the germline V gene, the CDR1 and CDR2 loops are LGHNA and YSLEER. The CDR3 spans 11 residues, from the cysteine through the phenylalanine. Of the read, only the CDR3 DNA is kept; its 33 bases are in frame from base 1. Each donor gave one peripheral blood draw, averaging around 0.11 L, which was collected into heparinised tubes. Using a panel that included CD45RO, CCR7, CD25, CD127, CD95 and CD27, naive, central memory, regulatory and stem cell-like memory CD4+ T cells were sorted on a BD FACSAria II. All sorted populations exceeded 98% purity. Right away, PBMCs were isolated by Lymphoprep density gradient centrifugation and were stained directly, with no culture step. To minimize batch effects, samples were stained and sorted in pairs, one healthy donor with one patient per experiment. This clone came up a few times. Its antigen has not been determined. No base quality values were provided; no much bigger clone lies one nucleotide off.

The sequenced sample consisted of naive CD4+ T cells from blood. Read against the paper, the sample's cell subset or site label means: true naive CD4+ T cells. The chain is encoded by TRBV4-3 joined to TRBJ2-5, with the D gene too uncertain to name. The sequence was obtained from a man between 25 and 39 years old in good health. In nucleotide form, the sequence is TGCGCCAGCAGCCAAGAAACGACCCAGTACTTC. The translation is CASSQETTQYF.